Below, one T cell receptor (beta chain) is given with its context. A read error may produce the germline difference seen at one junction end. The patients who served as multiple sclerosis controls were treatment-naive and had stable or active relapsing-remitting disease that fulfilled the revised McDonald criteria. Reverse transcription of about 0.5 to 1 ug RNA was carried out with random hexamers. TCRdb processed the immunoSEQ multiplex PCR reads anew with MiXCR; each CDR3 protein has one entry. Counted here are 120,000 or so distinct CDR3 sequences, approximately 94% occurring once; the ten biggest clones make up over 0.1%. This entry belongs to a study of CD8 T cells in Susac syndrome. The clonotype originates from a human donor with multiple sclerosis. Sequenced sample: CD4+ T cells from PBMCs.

This CDR3 reads CASREGGSEQYF. CDR3 DNA: TGTGCCAGCAGGGAAGGGGGAAGCGAGCAGTACTTC. The chain couples TRBV2 to TRBJ2-7, with D maybe TRBD1 (6 bases). The germline V gene encodes CDR1 SNHLY and CDR2 FYNNEI. The CDR3 is made up of 12 amino acids.